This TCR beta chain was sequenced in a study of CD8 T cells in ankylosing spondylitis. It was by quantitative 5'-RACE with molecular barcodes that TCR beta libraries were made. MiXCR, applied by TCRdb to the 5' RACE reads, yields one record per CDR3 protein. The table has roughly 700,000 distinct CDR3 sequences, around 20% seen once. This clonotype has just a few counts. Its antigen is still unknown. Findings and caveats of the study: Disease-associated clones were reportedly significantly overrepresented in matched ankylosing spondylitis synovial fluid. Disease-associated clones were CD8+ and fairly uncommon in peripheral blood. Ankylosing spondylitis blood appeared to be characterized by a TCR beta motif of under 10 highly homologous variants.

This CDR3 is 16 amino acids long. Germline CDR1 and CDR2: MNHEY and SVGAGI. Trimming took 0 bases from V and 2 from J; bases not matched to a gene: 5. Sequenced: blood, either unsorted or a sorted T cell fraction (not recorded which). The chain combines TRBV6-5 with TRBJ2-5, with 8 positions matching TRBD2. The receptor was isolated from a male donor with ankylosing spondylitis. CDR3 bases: TGTGCCAGCAGTTACTCTTCTAGCGGGCCGCAAGAGACCCAGTACTTC. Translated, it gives CASSYSSSGPQETQYF.